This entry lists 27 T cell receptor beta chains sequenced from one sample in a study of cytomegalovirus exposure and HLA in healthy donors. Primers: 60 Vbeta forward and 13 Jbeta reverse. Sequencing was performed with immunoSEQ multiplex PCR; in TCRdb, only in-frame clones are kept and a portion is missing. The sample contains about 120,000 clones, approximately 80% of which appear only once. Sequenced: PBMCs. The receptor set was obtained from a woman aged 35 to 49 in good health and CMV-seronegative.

This CDR3 reads CSVVRDRDYNEQFF. The CDR3, as DNA: TGCAGCGTTGTCCGGGACAGGGACTACAATGAGCAGTTCTTC. V gene TRBV29-1 combines with J gene TRBJ2-1; 9 nucleotides agree with TRBD1. V shed 4 bases, J shed 3 bases, and the junction held 4 bases outside the gene matches. The germline V gene encodes CDR1 SQVTM and CDR2 ANQGSEA. The CDR3 is 14 amino acids.

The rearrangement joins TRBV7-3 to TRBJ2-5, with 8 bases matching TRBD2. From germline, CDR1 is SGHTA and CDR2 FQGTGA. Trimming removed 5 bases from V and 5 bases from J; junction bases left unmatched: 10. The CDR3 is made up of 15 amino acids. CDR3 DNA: TGTGCCAGCAGCCCCGGGGGTAGCGGGACGGAGACCCAGTACTTC. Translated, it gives CASSPGGSGTETQYF.

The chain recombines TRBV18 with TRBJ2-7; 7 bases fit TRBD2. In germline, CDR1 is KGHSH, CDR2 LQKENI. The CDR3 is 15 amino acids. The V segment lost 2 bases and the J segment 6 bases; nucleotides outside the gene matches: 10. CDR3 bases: TGTGCCAGCTCACCAGGGAGCGGGACGCAGCTCGAGCAGTACTTC. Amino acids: CASSPGSGTQLEQYF.

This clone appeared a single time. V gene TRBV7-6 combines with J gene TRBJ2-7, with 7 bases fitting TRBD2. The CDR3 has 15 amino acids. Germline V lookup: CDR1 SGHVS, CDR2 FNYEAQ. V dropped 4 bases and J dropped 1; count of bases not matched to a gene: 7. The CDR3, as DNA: TGTGCCAGCAGCTCTATCGGGACTAATTCCTACGAGCAGTACTTC. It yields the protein CASSSIGTNSYEQYF.

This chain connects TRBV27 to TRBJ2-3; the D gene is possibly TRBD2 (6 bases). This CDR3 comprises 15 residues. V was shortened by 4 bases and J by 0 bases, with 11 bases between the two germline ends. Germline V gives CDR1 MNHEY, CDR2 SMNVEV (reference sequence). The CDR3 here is CASSSERVSTDTQYF. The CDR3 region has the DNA TGTGCCAGCAGTTCCGAGCGGGTTAGCACAGATACGCAGTATTTT.

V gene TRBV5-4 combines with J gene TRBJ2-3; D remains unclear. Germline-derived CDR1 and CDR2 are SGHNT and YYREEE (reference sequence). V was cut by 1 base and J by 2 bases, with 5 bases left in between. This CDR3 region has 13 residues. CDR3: CASSLTFTDTQYF. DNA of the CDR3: TGTGCCAGCAGCTTGACTTTCACAGATACGCAGTATTTT.

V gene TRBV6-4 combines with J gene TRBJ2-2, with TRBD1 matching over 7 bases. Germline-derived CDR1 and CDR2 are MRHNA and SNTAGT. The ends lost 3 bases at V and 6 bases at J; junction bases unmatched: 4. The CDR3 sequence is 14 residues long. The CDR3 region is CASSETGDAGELFF. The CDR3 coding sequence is TGTGCCAGCAGTGAAACAGGGGATGCCGGGGAGCTGTTTTTT.

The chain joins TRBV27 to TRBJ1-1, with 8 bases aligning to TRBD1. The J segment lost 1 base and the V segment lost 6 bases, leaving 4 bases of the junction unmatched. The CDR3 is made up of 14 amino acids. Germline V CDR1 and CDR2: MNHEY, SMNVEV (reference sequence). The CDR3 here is CASSRQGTNTEAFF. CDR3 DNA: TGTGCCAGCAGCCGACAGGGGACGAACACTGAAGCTTTCTTT.

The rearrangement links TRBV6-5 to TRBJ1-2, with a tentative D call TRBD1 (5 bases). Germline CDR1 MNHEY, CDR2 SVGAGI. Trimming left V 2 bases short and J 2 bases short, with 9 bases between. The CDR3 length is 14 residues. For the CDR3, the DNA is TGTGCCAGCAGTTACAAACAGGTCAACTATGGCTACACCTTC. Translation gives CASSYKQVNYGYTF.

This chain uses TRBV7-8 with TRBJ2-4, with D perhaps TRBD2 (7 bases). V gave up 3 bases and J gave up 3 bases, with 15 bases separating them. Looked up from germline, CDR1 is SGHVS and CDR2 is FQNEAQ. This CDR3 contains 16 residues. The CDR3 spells CASSLGGARDKNIQYF. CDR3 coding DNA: TGTGCCAGCAGCTTGGGGGGGGCTCGGGACAAAAACATTCAGTACTTC.

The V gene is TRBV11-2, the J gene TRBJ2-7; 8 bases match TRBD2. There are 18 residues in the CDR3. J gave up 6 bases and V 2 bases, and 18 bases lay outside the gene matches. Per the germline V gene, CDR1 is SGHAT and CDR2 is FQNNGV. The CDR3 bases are TGTGCCAGCAGCTTAAGGGGGTGGATAGCGGGGCCGGCGGGCGAGCAGTACTTC. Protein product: CASSLRGWIAGPAGEQYF.

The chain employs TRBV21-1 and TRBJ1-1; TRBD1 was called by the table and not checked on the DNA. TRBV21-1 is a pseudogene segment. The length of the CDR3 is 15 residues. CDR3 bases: TGTGCCAGCAGCCCCCGGACAGGGGTTAACACTGAAGCTTTCTTT. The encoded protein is CASSPRTGVNTEAFF.

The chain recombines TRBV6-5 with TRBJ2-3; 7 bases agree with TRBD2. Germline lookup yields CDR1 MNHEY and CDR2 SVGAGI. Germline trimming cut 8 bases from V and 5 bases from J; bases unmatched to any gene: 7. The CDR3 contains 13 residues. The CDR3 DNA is TGTGCCAGCGCCGGCGGGGGAGAAGATACGCAGTATTTT. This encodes CASAGGGEDTQYF.

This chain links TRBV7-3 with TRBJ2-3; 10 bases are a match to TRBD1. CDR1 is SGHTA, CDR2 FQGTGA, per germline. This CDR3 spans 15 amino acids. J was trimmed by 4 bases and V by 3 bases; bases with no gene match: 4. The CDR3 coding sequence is TGTGCCAGCAGCTTGACAGGGGGCCCCTCAGATACGCAGTATTTT. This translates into CASSLTGGPSDTQYF. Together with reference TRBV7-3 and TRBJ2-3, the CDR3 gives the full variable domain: GAGVSQTPSNKVTEKGKYVELRCDPISGHTALYWYRQSLGQGPEFLIYFQGTGAADDSGLPNDRFFAVRPEGSVSTLKIQRTERGDSAVYLCASSLTGGPSDTQYFGPGTRLTVL.

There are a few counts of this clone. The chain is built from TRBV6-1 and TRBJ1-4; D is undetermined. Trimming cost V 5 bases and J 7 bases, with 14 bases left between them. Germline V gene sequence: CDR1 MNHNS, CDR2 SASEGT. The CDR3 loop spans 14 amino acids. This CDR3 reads CASSSGGSAEKLFF. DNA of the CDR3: TGTGCCAGCAGTTCGGGAGGGTCGGCTGAAAAACTGTTTTTT.

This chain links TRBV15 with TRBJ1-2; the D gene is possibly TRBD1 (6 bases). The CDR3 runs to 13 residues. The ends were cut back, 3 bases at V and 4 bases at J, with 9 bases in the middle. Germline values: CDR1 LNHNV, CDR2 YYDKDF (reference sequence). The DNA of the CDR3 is TGTGCCACCAGCAGCGGACAGTTCTATGGCTACACCTTC. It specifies CATSSGQFYGYTF.

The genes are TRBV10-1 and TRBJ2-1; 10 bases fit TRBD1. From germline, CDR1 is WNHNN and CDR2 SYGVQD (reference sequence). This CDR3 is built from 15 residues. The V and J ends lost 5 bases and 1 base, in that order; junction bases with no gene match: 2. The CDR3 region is CASSRTGGSYNEQFF. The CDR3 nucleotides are TGCGCCAGCAGTCGGACAGGGGGTTCCTACAATGAGCAGTTCTTC.

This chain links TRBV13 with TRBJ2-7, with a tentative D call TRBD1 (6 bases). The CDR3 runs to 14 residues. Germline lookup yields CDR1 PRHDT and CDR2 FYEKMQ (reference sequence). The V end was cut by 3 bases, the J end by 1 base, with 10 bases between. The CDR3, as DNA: TGTGCCAGCAGCTTCACAGGGCTATCCTACGAGCAGTACTTC. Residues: CASSFTGLSYEQYF.

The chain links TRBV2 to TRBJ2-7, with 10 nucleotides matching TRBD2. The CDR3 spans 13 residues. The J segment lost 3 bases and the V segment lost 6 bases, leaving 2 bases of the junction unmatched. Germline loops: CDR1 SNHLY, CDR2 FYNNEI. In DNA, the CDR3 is TGTGCCAGCAGGAGACTAGCGGGCTACGAGCAGTACTTC. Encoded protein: CASRRLAGYEQYF.

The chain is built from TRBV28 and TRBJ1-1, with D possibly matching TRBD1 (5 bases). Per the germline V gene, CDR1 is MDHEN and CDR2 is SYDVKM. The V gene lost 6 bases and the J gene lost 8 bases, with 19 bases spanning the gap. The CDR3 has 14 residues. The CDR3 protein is CASRLLGRAKEAFF. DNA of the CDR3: TGTGCCAGCAGGCTTTTAGGCAGGGCAAAAGAAGCTTTCTTT.

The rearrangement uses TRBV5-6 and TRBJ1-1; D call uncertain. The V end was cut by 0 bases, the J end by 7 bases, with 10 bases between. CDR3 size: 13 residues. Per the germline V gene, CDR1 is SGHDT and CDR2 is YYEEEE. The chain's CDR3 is CASSLGPGYEAFF. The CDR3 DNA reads TGTGCCAGCAGCTTGGGGCCAGGATATGAAGCTTTCTTT.

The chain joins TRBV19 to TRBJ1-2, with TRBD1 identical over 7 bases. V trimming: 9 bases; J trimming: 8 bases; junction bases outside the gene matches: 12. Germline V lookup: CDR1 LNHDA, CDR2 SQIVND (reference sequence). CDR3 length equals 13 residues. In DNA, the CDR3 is TGTGCCAGCGCCCGAAAACAGGGGAACGGCTACACCTTC. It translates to CASARKQGNGYTF.

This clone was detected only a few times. The CDR3 DNA is TGTGCCACCGGACTAGATACCTACGAGCAGTACTTC. Translation gives CATGLDTYEQYF. The rearrangement links TRBV2 to TRBJ2-5; TRBD2 matches 7 bases. The tail of the sequence fits TRBJ2-7 better, so the J call may be wrong. Germline-derived CDR1 and CDR2 are SNHLY and FYNNEI. The CDR3 runs 12 residues.

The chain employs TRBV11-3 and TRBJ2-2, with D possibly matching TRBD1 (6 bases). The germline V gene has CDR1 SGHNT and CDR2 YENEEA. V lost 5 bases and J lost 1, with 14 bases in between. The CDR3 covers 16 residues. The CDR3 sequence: CASSLLSGQNTGELFF. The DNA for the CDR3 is TGTGCCAGCAGCCTCTTATCGGGACAGAACACCGGGGAGCTGTTTTTT.

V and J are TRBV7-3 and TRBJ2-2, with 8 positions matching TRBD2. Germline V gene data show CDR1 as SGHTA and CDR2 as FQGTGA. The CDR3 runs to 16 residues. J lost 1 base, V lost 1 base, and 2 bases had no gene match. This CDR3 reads CASSLMAGGNTGELFF. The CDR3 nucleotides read TGTGCCAGCAGCTTAATGGCGGGGGGGAACACCGGGGAGCTGTTTTTT. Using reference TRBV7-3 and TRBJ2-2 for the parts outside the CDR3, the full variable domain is GAGVSQTPSNKVTEKGKYVELRCDPISGHTALYWYRQSLGQGPEFLIYFQGTGAADDSGLPNDRFFAVRPEGSVSTLKIQRTERGDSAVYLCASSLMAGGNTGELFFGEGSRLTVL.

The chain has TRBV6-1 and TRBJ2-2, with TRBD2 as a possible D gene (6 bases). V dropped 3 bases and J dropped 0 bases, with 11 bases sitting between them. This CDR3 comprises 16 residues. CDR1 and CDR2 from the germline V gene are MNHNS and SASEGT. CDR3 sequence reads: CASSDWQRANTGELFF. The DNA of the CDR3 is TGTGCCAGCAGTGATTGGCAGCGGGCGAACACCGGGGAGCTGTTTTTT.

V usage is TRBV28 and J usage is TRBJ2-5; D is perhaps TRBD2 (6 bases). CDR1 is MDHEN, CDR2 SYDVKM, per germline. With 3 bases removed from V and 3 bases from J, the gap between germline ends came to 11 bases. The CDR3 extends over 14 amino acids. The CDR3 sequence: CASSFTGVKETQYF. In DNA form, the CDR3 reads TGTGCCAGCAGTTTTACGGGAGTAAAAGAGACCCAGTACTTC.